The 31 T cell receptor beta chains given below trace back to one sample, sequenced in a study of Graves' ophthalmopathy and Graves' hyperthyroidism. Transcripts of RNA were the source for amplifying TCR beta CDR3 regions. A first-round RT-PCR used HTBI primers, followed by a second-round multiplex PCR. TCRdb re-called the multiplex PCR reads through MiXCR, storing one row per CDR3 protein. The data show about 500,000 distinct CDR3 sequences, about an eighth seen once. What was sequenced was blood. Receptors originate from a woman between 25 and 40 years old with Graves' ophthalmopathy.

In its sample, this clonotype was seen many times. This chain uses TRBV11-2 with TRBJ1-3, with 7 nucleotides matching TRBD1. Losses at the gene ends were 4 bases for V and 2 bases for J; bases not matched to a gene: 8. This CDR3 has 16 amino acids. Germline V CDR1 and CDR2: SGHAT, FQNNGV. Here the CDR3 reads CASSYNPTGAGNTIYF. CDR3 sequence (DNA): TGTGCCAGCAGCTACAACCCCACAGGGGCTGGAAACACCATATATTTT.

Many counts were recorded for this clonotype. This sequence joins TRBV12-3 or TRBV12-4 and TRBJ1-2; D is unresolved. V was cut by 3 bases and J by 1 base, with 9 bases left in between. The CDR3 is 14 amino acids. Here the CDR3 reads CASSFGDFNYGYTF. As DNA, the CDR3 is TGTGCCAGCAGTTTCGGAGACTTTAACTATGGCTACACCTTC.

This clonotype appeared a few times. The chain couples TRBV28 to TRBJ2-4; D ambiguous. The CDR3 runs 12 residues. V was cut by 7 bases and J by 9 bases, with 13 bases left in between. CDR1 MDHEN and CDR2 SYDVKM come from the germline V gene. The CDR3 here is CASTSGVAIQYF. Here the CDR3 DNA reads TGTGCCAGCACCTCTGGGGTGGCCATTCAGTACTTC. Full variable domain (outside the CDR3, taken from reference TRBV28 and TRBJ2-4): DVKVTQSSRYLVKRTGEKVFLECVQDMDHENMFWYRQDPGLGLRLIYFSYDVKMKEKGDIPEGYSVSREKKERFSLILESASTNQTSMYLCASTSGVAIQYFGAGTRLSVL.

This clonotype was seen a handful of times. This sequence joins TRBV12-3 or TRBV12-4 and TRBJ1-5; a possible D gene is TRBD1 (5 bases). This CDR3 is 20 amino acids long. V gave up 3 bases and J gave up 0 bases, with 24 bases separating them. CDR3 protein: CASSLWVSGRAHYSNQPQHF. The CDR3, as DNA: TGTGCCAGCAGTTTGTGGGTGTCGGGCAGGGCTCACTATAGCAATCAGCCCCAGCATTTT.

The chain carries TRBV6-1 and TRBJ1-2, with D possibly being TRBD1 (5 bases). V was pared by 6 bases and J by 2 bases, with 13 bases between. CDR1 MNHNS and CDR2 SASEGT come from the germline V gene. The CDR3 spans 14 residues. CDR3 in DNA: TGTGCCAGCAGGACCCCCCAGGGCAACTATGGCTACACCTTC. Its translation is CASRTPQGNYGYTF.

This clonotype has ten or more counts. V is TRBV7-8 and J is TRBJ1-6; 8 nucleotides match TRBD1. The V segment lost 8 bases and the J segment 5 bases; nucleotides outside the gene matches: 8. The V gene's germline CDR1 is SGHVS and CDR2 FQNEAQ. The CDR3 has 15 amino acids. Here the CDR3 DNA reads TGTGCCAGCGCATCGGACAGGGTTCATAATTCACCCCTCCACTTT. Its translation is CASASDRVHNSPLHF.

At least ten counts were recorded for this clonotype. This chain uses TRBV29-1 with TRBJ1-2; D unresolved. CDR3 length: 13 residues. Deletions cut 2 bases from V and 4 bases from J, with 11 bases between. Germline V gene sequence: CDR1 SQVTM, CDR2 ANQGSEA. This chain's CDR3 is CSVETVGSYGYTF. CDR3 nucleotides: TGCAGCGTTGAAACCGTCGGTAGCTATGGCTACACCTTC.

This clonotype was detected many times. V is TRBV5-1 and J is TRBJ2-2; D might be TRBD1 or TRBD2, each matching 5 bases. The CDR3 covers 17 residues. V lost 0 bases and J 2 bases, leaving 14 bases between the germline ends. CDR1 and CDR2 from the germline V gene are SGHRS and YFSETQ. CDR3 nucleotide sequence: TGCGCCAGCAGCTTGGGGGCCAGGGACGGAAACACCGGGGAGCTGTTTTTT. It translates to CASSLGARDGNTGELFF. Using reference TRBV5-1 and TRBJ2-2 for the parts outside the CDR3, the full variable domain is KAGVTQTPRYLIKTRGQQVTLSCSPISGHRSVSWYQQTPGQGLQFLFEYFSETQRNKGNFPGRFSGRQFSNSRSEMNVSTLELGDSALYLCASSLGARDGNTGELFFGEGSRLTVL.

In this sample, this clonotype turned up many times. The chain uses TRBV13 and TRBJ2-7; unclear D gene. Germline values: CDR1 PRHDT, CDR2 FYEKMQ (reference sequence). V was shortened by 5 bases and J by 0 bases, with 11 bases between the two germline ends. The CDR3 contains 14 residues. The DNA for the CDR3 is TGTGCCAGCAGCCGAACAGTCACCTCCTACGAGCAGTACTTC. Amino acids: CASSRTVTSYEQYF.

J is TRBJ1-1 and V is TRBV28; 10 nucleotides line up with TRBD1. CDR3 length: 15 residues. Trimming cost V 3 bases and J 4 bases; bases outside gene matches: 5. Germline lookup yields CDR1 MDHEN and CDR2 SYDVKM. This CDR3 is CASSFGGQGITEAFF. The CDR3 DNA follows: TGTGCCAGCAGTTTCGGGGGACAGGGGATCACTGAAGCTTTCTTT.

This clonotype came up many times. The chain employs TRBV6-2 or TRBV6-3 and TRBJ2-7; D is undetermined. CDR1 MNHEY and CDR2 SVGEGT come from the germline V gene. This CDR3 region has 13 residues. The V end lost 4 bases, the J end lost 2 bases, and 9 bases lay between the germline ends. CDR3 sequence (DNA): TGTGCCAGCAGTTTCGGACGGGCCTACGAGCAGTACTTC. It specifies CASSFGRAYEQYF.

This clonotype was seen many times. The chain has TRBV27 and TRBJ1-5; 7 positions agree with TRBD1. With V trimmed by 4 bases and J by 3 bases, 6 bases remained unmatched. The length of the CDR3 is 15 residues. Germline values: CDR1 MNHEY, CDR2 SMNVEV (reference sequence). CDR3: CASSSSTGFNQPQHF. The DNA of the CDR3 is TGTGCCAGCAGTTCCTCGACAGGGTTCAATCAGCCCCAGCATTTT.

This clonotype was detected a few times. This sequence joins TRBV29-1 and TRBJ2-5, with 10 bases that match TRBD2. The CDR3 covers 15 residues. CDR1 and CDR2 from the germline V gene are SQVTM and ANQGSEA. V shed 3 bases, J shed 3 bases, and the junction held 7 bases outside the gene matches. The CDR3 DNA is TGCAGCGTTGACGGTCTAGCGGGAGTGGAAGAGACCCAGTACTTC. It encodes CSVDGLAGVEETQYF.

This clonotype was observed many times. This chain joins TRBV12-5 and TRBJ1-5; D may be TRBD1 (5 bases). Germline V gives CDR1 LGHNT, CDR2 FRNRAP. V was shortened by 7 bases and J by 6 bases, with 13 bases between the two germline ends. The CDR3 extends over 13 amino acids. The CDR3 loop reads CASATGGTQPQHF. The CDR3 nucleotides read TGTGCTAGTGCCACGGGGGGGACTCAGCCCCAGCATTTT.

This clonotype was detected many times. This may arise from a read error, as a much more abundant clone is one base away. The genes are TRBV6-1 and TRBJ2-5; perhaps TRBD1 as D (6 bases). Germline CDR1 reads MNHNS; CDR2 reads SASEGT. V dropped 6 bases and J dropped 9 bases, with 20 bases sitting between them. This CDR3 contains 14 residues. CDR3: CASSRKTRGEAQYF. In nucleotides, the CDR3 is TGTGCCAGCAGCCGTAAGACCAGGGGCGAGGCCCAGTACTTC.

This clonotype has just a few counts. The J gene is TRBJ2-7, the V gene TRBV10-2, with D uncertain. Germline V lookup: CDR1 WSHSY, CDR2 SAAADI. The CDR3 sequence is 13 residues long. V was cut by 3 bases and J by 5 bases, with 11 bases left in between. CDR3 loop: CASSEREMNEQYF. The CDR3 DNA reads as TGCGCCAGCAGTGAAAGGGAAATGAACGAGCAGTACTTC.

This clonotype has a count of ten or more. The rearrangement links TRBV5-1 to TRBJ2-2; no definite D call. V dropped 5 bases and J dropped 1 base, with 9 bases sitting between them. The CDR3 is 14 amino acids. Germline V CDR1 and CDR2: SGHRS, YFSETQ. In nucleotides, the CDR3 is TGCGCCAGCAGTATAGAGCGGAACACCGGGGAGCTGTTTTTT. Protein: CASSIERNTGELFF.

V and J are TRBV29-1 and TRBJ2-5, with 8 bases fitting TRBD1. The length of the CDR3 is 13 residues. Looked up from germline, CDR1 is SQVTM and CDR2 is ANQGSEA. J gave up 5 bases and V 8 bases, and 10 bases lay outside the gene matches. The CDR3 region is CSTSQGGHETQYF. CDR3 DNA: TGCAGCACCTCACAGGGGGGTCACGAGACCCAGTACTTC.

This clonotype showed up just a few times. The chain combines TRBV2 with TRBJ1-1; a possible D gene is TRBD1 (5 bases). Germline V gives CDR1 SNHLY, CDR2 FYNNEI. The CDR3 totals 11 residues. V was cut by 10 bases and J by 6 bases, with 12 bases left in between. The CDR3 DNA follows: TGTGCCACCCTGAGGGGCCCTGAAGCTTTCTTT. Protein: CATLRGPEAFF.

This clonotype was observed many times. The V gene is TRBV19, the J gene TRBJ1-5, with D possibly matching TRBD1 (5 bases). Germline V gene sequence: CDR1 LNHDA, CDR2 SQIVND (reference sequence). The CDR3 is made up of 14 amino acids. Trimming pared 2 bases from V and 5 bases from J, leaving 10 bases between. Here the CDR3 reads CASSISGEHQPQHF. Written as DNA, the CDR3 is TGTGCCAGTAGTATATCGGGGGAGCATCAGCCCCAGCATTTT.

This clonotype appeared many times. The chain recombines TRBV7-2 with TRBJ1-5; tentative D call: TRBD1 (6 bases). Trimming took 5 bases from V and 5 from J, leaving 16 bases between them. This CDR3 is 15 amino acids long. Germline V gene lookup returns CDR1 SGHTA and CDR2 FQGNSA. CDR3 nucleotides: TGTGCCAGCAGCCCAGGGGTCCACAGGGATCAGCCCCAGCATTTT. As protein: CASSPGVHRDQPQHF. Variable domain in full (rest from reference TRBV7-2 and TRBJ1-5): GAGVSQSPSNKVTEKGKDVELRCDPISGHTALYWYRQSLGQGLEFLIYFQGNSAPDKSGLPSDRFSAERTGGSVSTLTIQRTQQEDSAVYLCASSPGVHRDQPQHFGDGTRLSIL.

This chain joins TRBV20-1 and TRBJ2-5, with TRBD2 matching 8 bases. The J segment lost 5 bases and the V segment lost 5 bases, leaving 13 bases of the junction unmatched. The CDR3 is 15 residues long. Germline V gene sequence: CDR1 DFQATT, CDR2 SNEGSKA (reference sequence). DNA of the CDR3: TGCAGTGCTGGGACTAACGGGGGGGCCCGTGAGACCCAGTACTTC. It codes for CSAGTNGGARETQYF.

This chain uses TRBV4-2 with TRBJ2-2; 9 nucleotides agree with TRBD2. CDR1 and CDR2 from the germline V gene are LGHNA and YNFKEQ. Unmatched junction bases numbered 6, after V lost 1 base and J lost 6 bases. This CDR3 is built from 16 residues. In DNA, the CDR3 is TGTGCCAGCAGCCAAGGGGATCTAGCGGGGCCCGGGGAGCTGTTTTTT. Protein: CASSQGDLAGPGELFF.

This clonotype appeared many times. The V gene is TRBV11-2, the J gene TRBJ2-2; D is unresolved. Germline CDR1 SGHAT, CDR2 FQNNGV. The V end lost 2 bases, the J end lost 1 base, and 8 bases lay between the germline ends. CDR3 size: 15 residues. CDR3 residues: CASSLLVGNTGELFF. CDR3 bases: TGTGCCAGCAGCTTACTCGTGGGGAACACCGGGGAGCTGTTTTTT.

This clonotype appeared a few times. The chain is built from TRBV29-1 and TRBJ2-7; TRBD1 matches 9 bases. V was pared by 4 bases and J by 5 bases, with 6 bases of the junction left unmatched. The CDR3 extends over 13 amino acids. From germline, CDR1 is SQVTM and CDR2 ANQGSEA. Written as DNA, the CDR3 is TGCAGCGTTGTTGGGACAGGGTATGACGAGCAGTACTTC. The encoded protein is CSVVGTGYDEQYF.

Ten or more counts support this clonotype. The chain combines TRBV7-9 with TRBJ1-2; D gene uncertain. The CDR3 runs 13 residues. The germline V gene has CDR1 SEHNR and CDR2 FQNEAQ (reference sequence). V was cut by 7 bases and J by 0 bases, with 9 bases left in between. The DNA of the CDR3 is TGTGCCAGCACCTACGGAGCTAACTATGGCTACACCTTC. Protein: CASTYGANYGYTF.

This clonotype was picked up many times. The rearrangement links TRBV10-1 to TRBJ1-1; D remains unclear. The CDR3 covers 20 residues. V was cut by 8 bases and J by 0 bases, with 31 bases left in between. Per the germline V gene, CDR1 is WNHNN and CDR2 is SYGVQD (reference sequence). The DNA of the CDR3 is TGCGCCAGCGACGTGAAGTCTCGACCTCCTTCACCGAAGATGAACACTGAAGCTTTCTTT. The encoded protein is CASDVKSRPPSPKMNTEAFF.

V gene TRBV7-2 combines with J gene TRBJ1-1, with 10 positions matching TRBD1. This CDR3 region has 19 residues. J gave up 0 bases and V 4 bases, and 14 bases lay outside the gene matches. Germline assignment: CDR1 SGHTA and CDR2 FQGNSA. The CDR3 sequence is CASSSRPDPTGGMNTEAFF. CDR3 DNA sequence: TGTGCCAGCAGCTCCCGACCAGATCCGACAGGGGGCATGAACACTGAAGCTTTCTTT. Variable domain in full (rest from reference TRBV7-2 and TRBJ1-1): GAGVSQSPSNKVTEKGKDVELRCDPISGHTALYWYRQSLGQGLEFLIYFQGNSAPDKSGLPSDRFSAERTGGSVSTLTIQRTQQEDSAVYLCASSSRPDPTGGMNTEAFFGQGTRLTVV.

The chain is built from TRBV7-2 and TRBJ2-5; 7 bases map to TRBD1. CDR1 SGHTA and CDR2 FQGNSA come from the germline V gene. The V segment lost 6 bases and the J segment 2 bases; nucleotides outside the gene matches: 12. The CDR3 has 16 amino acids. The CDR3 bases are TGTGCCAGCAGGGGCCCGGGACAGAAACTGCAAGAGACCCAGTACTTC. Amino acids: CASRGPGQKLQETQYF. The full variable domain, completed using reference TRBV7-2 and TRBJ2-5, is GAGVSQSPSNKVTEKGKDVELRCDPISGHTALYWYRQSLGQGLEFLIYFQGNSAPDKSGLPSDRFSAERTGGSVSTLTIQRTQQEDSAVYLCASRGPGQKLQETQYFGPGTRLLVL.

V usage is TRBV6-2 or TRBV6-3 and J usage is TRBJ2-5, with TRBD1 as a possible D gene (5 bases). The V end lost 5 bases, the J end lost 11 bases, and 18 bases lay between the germline ends. Germline V lookup: CDR1 MNHEY, CDR2 SVGEGT. This CDR3 is 13 amino acids long. The CDR3 nucleotides read TGTGCCAGCAGTAGAACTCCAGGGAACCCTCAGTACTTC. Translation gives CASSRTPGNPQYF.

The chain employs TRBV28 and TRBJ2-4; TRBD2 is a possible D gene (5 bases). Trimming shortened V by 7 bases and J by 0 bases, and 22 bases separated the two germline ends. Germline CDR1 reads MDHEN; CDR2 reads SYDVKM. The length of the CDR3 is 18 residues. CDR3 region: CASTSPPQAGVAKNIQYF. In nucleotides, the CDR3 is TGTGCCAGCACCTCACCTCCCCAAGCCGGGGTAGCCAAAAACATTCAGTACTTC.